Following are 18 T cell receptor beta chains from one sample sequenced in a study of control samples from healthy donors and cancer patients. Profiled with immunoSEQ multiplex PCR; TCRdb holds only in-frame clones, not every one. The sample includes 50,000 to 70,000 clones, nearly 90% of them seen just once. Sequencing was carried out using blood. Every receptor here comes from a man aged 45-65 years in good health.

The sample holds one count of this clone. This chain links TRBV7-3 with TRBJ2-1, with D tentatively TRBD1 (5 bases). V lost 0 bases and J 7 bases, leaving 19 bases between the germline ends. The germline CDR1 and CDR2 sequences are SGHTA and FQGTGA. The CDR3 runs 17 residues. CDR3 bases: TGTGCCAGCAGCTTAACACCCAACCAGGGAAGTATGAATGAGCAGTTCTTC. Translating it yields CASSLTPNQGSMNEQFF. Looking up the rest from reference TRBV7-3 and TRBJ2-1 gives the full variable domain: GAGVSQTPSNKVTEKGKYVELRCDPISGHTALYWYRQSLGQGPEFLIYFQGTGAADDSGLPNDRFFAVRPEGSVSTLKIQRTERGDSAVYLCASSLTPNQGSMNEQFFGPGTRLTVL.

V is TRBV30 and J is TRBJ1-5; tentatively, D is TRBD1 (5 bases). CDR1 GTSNPN and CDR2 SVGIG come from the germline V gene (reference sequence). The CDR3 runs to 13 residues. V lost 2 bases, J lost 7 bases, and 12 bases lay in between. The CDR3 nucleotides read TGTGCCTGGAGTCAACAGGAGGGACAGCCCCAGCATTTT. Residues: CAWSQQEGQPQHF.

The CDR3 DNA sequence: TGTGCCAGCAGCGCGCTAGGGGGCGCAGATACGCAGTATTTT. Residues: CASSALGGADTQYF. The chain couples TRBV9 to TRBJ2-3, with TRBD1 matching over 7 bases. The CDR3 is 14 amino acids. V dropped 3 bases and J dropped 4; count of bases not matched to a gene: 5. Germline-derived CDR1 and CDR2 are SGDLS and YYNGEE.

The chain carries TRBV9 and TRBJ2-7; unclear D gene. The CDR3 consists of 12 residues. Germline V CDR1 and CDR2: SGDLS, YYNGEE. Trimming stripped 1 base from V and 5 bases from J, with 7 bases between. Here the CDR3 DNA reads TGTGCCAGCAGCGTATATAGGGACGAGCAGTACTTC. The encoded protein is CASSVYRDEQYF.

The V call is TRBV15, the J call TRBJ1-1; the D gene is possibly TRBD1 (6 bases). Germline CDR1 LNHNV, CDR2 YYDKDF (reference sequence). Trimming took 0 bases from V and 5 from J, leaving 10 bases between them. The CDR3 runs 14 residues. In DNA form, the CDR3 reads TGTGCCACCAGCAGAGATCAGGGGAGAACTGAAGCTTTCTTT. Translated, it gives CATSRDQGRTEAFF.

The chain uses TRBV23-1 and TRBJ1-1, with 11 bases lining up with TRBD1. TRBV23-1 carries the ORF label, with uncertain function. The CDR3 extends over 18 amino acids. J lost 2 bases, V lost 2 bases, and 10 bases had no gene match. The CDR3 DNA reads as TGCGCCAGCAGTCAACCATTACGGGACAGGGGGTTTAACACTGAAGCTTTCTTT. It translates to CASSQPLRDRGFNTEAFF.

The V and J genes are TRBV19 and TRBJ1-1; no definite D call. V was clipped by 2 bases and J by 2 bases, with 9 bases between them. CDR1 LNHDA and CDR2 SQIVND come from the germline V gene (reference sequence). CDR3 size: 14 residues. The CDR3 DNA reads as TGTGCCAGTAGTATAATAGGTTATAACACTGAAGCTTTCTTT. Translated: CASSIIGYNTEAFF.

This sequence joins TRBV6-5 and TRBJ1-1; D not certain. The germline V and J ends were trimmed by 2 bases and 2 bases, with 12 bases remaining between them. The CDR3 contains 15 residues. Germline assignment: CDR1 MNHEY and CDR2 SVGAGI. CDR3 DNA: TGTGCCAGCAGTTACAGGGTTGTGGAAAACACTGAAGCTTTCTTT. Protein sequence: CASSYRVVENTEAFF.

The chain uses TRBV19 and TRBJ2-1; 11 positions match TRBD2. Trimming removed 4 bases from V and 5 bases from J; junction bases left unmatched: 7. The V gene's germline CDR1 is LNHDA and CDR2 SQIVND (reference sequence). This CDR3 spans 16 amino acids. The CDR3 is CASSRSSGRADNEQFF. Written as DNA, the CDR3 is TGTGCCAGTAGTAGGAGTAGCGGGAGGGCGGACAATGAGCAGTTCTTC.

This clone was counted a single time. The CDR3 loop reads CAISEGTGGRQPQHF. The CDR3 bases are TGTGCCATCAGTGAGGGGACAGGGGGCCGCCAGCCCCAGCATTTT. The chain has TRBV10-3 and TRBJ1-5, with 12 positions matching TRBD1. This CDR3 is 15 amino acids long. Germline V gene sequence: CDR1 ENHRY, CDR2 SYGVKD. J lost 7 bases, V lost 2 bases, and 3 bases had no gene match.

This clone was seen a few times. In nucleotides, the CDR3 is TGTGCCAGCCGGATTGACAGGGTGAATTCACCCCTCCACTTT. It is translated as CASRIDRVNSPLHF. The gene calls are TRBV2 and TRBJ1-6; 7 bases fit TRBD1. There are 14 residues in the CDR3. Trimming took 8 bases from V and 7 from J; bases not matched to a gene: 8. The germline V gene has CDR1 SNHLY and CDR2 FYNNEI.

V and J are TRBV4-3 and TRBJ2-3, with 7 positions matching TRBD2. After removal of 0 bases from V and 0 bases from J, the junction contained 6 bases not matched to a gene. Germline CDR1 is LGHNA and CDR2 is YSLEER. CDR3 size: 17 residues. CDR3 loop: CASSQENKRGSTDTQYF. DNA of the CDR3: TGCGCCAGCAGCCAAGAAAATAAGCGGGGTAGCACAGATACGCAGTATTTT.

Here the CDR3 reads CASSLNFAGRVQETQYF. CDR3 sequence (DNA): TGTGCCAGCAGCTTGAACTTCGCGGGGAGAGTCCAAGAGACCCAGTACTTC. J is TRBJ2-5 and V is TRBV11-2; tentative D call: TRBD2 (6 bases). CDR3 length equals 17 residues. V gave up 3 bases and J gave up 1 base, with 18 bases separating them. Germline V CDR1 and CDR2: SGHAT, FQNNGV.

The CDR3, as DNA: TGTGCCAGCATCAGTGGCGGGAGTGGTGAGCAGTTCTTC. Translating it yields CASISGGSGEQFF. This chain joins TRBV11-2 and TRBJ2-1; 7 nucleotides agree with TRBD2. Per the germline V gene, CDR1 is SGHAT and CDR2 is FQNNGV. The junction had 9 bases not matched to a gene; V was cut back by 7 bases and J by 9 bases. The CDR3 loop spans 13 amino acids.

The chain is built from TRBV4-3 and TRBJ2-1; D gene unclear. Trimming pared 0 bases from V and 0 bases from J, leaving 12 bases between. Germline loops: CDR1 LGHNA, CDR2 YSLEER. This CDR3 has 17 amino acids. The CDR3 coding sequence is TGCGCCAGCAGCCAAGATGCAGCCCCGAGCTCCTACAATGAGCAGTTCTTC. This encodes CASSQDAAPSSYNEQFF.

The gene calls are TRBV28 and TRBJ1-2; a possible D gene is TRBD1 (5 bases). From germline, CDR1 is MDHEN and CDR2 SYDVKM. This CDR3 comprises 13 residues. V was cut by 4 bases and J by 5 bases, with 11 bases left in between. The chain's CDR3 is CASSYPGPYGYTF. The CDR3 nucleotides read TGTGCCAGCAGTTATCCGGGGCCTTATGGCTACACCTTC.

V gene TRBV5-1 combines with J gene TRBJ1-2; TRBD1 matches at 10 bases. J gave up 8 bases and V 3 bases, and 10 bases lay outside the gene matches. This CDR3 spans 15 amino acids. In germline, CDR1 is SGHRS, CDR2 YFSETQ. The CDR3 loop reads CASSSGWTGGWGYTF. DNA for the CDR3: TGCGCCAGCAGCTCCGGTTGGACAGGGGGTTGGGGCTACACCTTC.

The rearrangement uses TRBV25-1 and TRBJ2-3, with 9 bases aligning to TRBD2. Germline values: CDR1 MGHDK, CDR2 SYGVNS. The CDR3 has 15 residues. V lost 2 bases, J lost 0 bases, and 0 bases stayed unmatched. In DNA form, the CDR3 reads TGTGCCAGCAGTGAACTAGCGGGGAGCACAGATACGCAGTATTTT. Its translation: CASSELAGSTDTQYF. The full variable domain, rest sourced from reference TRBV25-1 and TRBJ2-3, is EADIYQTPRYLVIGTGKKITLECSQTMGHDKMYWYQQDPGMELHLIHYSYGVNSTEKGDLSSESTVSRIRTEHFPLTLESARPSHTSQYLCASSELAGSTDTQYFGPGTRLTVL.